The sequence of this T cell receptor beta chain was determined in a study of beta chain features in type 1 diabetes. The study's findings and limits: The naive, central memory and Treg TCRB repertoires looked more alike in patients than they did in healthy donors. Type 1 diabetes patients had VDJ junctions that carried fewer insertions and more deletions.

Isolated RNA was reverse transcribed in full, so expressed TCRB transcripts were sequenced. Produced via immunoSEQ multiplex PCR; TCRdb's table is partial and in-frame only. The data show about 320,000 clones, about 15% seen once. The germline V gene has CDR1 KGHSH and CDR2 LQKENI. V was pared by 5 bases and J by 4 bases, with 5 bases of the junction left unmatched. CDR3 size: 16 residues. This clone appeared many times. Its matching antigen is unknown. The chain employs TRBV18 and TRBJ2-1, with 13 bases lining up with TRBD2. The material sequenced was central memory CD4+ T cells from blood. The sequence was collected from a man aged 25 to 45 in good health. CDR3 sequence reads: CASSSGLAGQYNEQFF. CDR3 coding DNA: TGTGCCAGCTCATCGGGACTAGCGGGGCAATACAATGAGCAGTTCTTC.